This TCR beta chain originates from a study of blood T cell repertoires in COVID-19. The data were produced by immunoSEQ multiplex PCR, yet TCRdb's version contains in-frame clones alone and is incomplete. The table has roughly 200,000 clones, 70% to 90% seen once; the top ten hold around 3%. The V gene's germline CDR1 is SEHNR and CDR2 FQNEAQ (reference sequence). The V segment lost 6 bases and the J segment 1 base; nucleotides outside the gene matches: 2. The CDR3 contains 14 residues. The chain has TRBV7-9 and TRBJ1-4; 7 bases map to TRBD1. The sequence was obtained from a man aged 60 to 75 with acute or convalescent COVID-19. Sequencing was done on a sample of peripheral blood. For the CDR3, the DNA is TGTGCCAGCAGACGACAGGGAACTAATGAAAAACTGTTTTTT. It codes for CASRRQGTNEKLFF.